This TCR beta chain was recorded in a study of PD-1 blockade in classical Hodgkin lymphoma. Points from the study as a whole: Prior therapy or disease activity may underlie the repertoire differences, whose causes remain undefined. Relapsed/refractory patients reportedly had lower baseline diversity than newly diagnosed patients.

Some clones are missing from TCRdb's copy, which holds only in-frame ones; the method was immunoSEQ multiplex PCR. There are 40,000 to 55,000 clones in the sample; about 77% occur only once, and 37% lies in the top ten. With respect to this clone: Antigen unknown.

Germline assignment: CDR1 SGHVS and CDR2 FQNEAQ. V gave up 4 bases and J gave up 5 bases, with 14 bases separating them. This CDR3 has 14 residues. This sample's time point: cycle 4 day 1 (C4D1), after more than five weeks of nivolumab. All patients experienced relapse after autologous stem cell transplantation, and brentuximab vedotin exposure was variable. The V gene is TRBV7-8, the J gene TRBJ2-5; D is possibly TRBD2 (5 bases). This material consisted of peripheral blood mononuclear cells (PBMCs), taken before the fourth cycle of nivolumab. The sequence derives from a human donor with classical Hodgkin lymphoma. The CDR3 spells CASSSSLVEETQYF. Written as DNA, the CDR3 is TGTGCCAGCAGCTCTAGCCTGGTTGAGGAGACCCAGTACTTC.